The TCR beta chain described here comes from a study of blood T cells in healthy people across ages. Then a second PCR, running about 6 to 11 cycles, was carried out with a sample-barcoded 5' primer and a J-beta primer mix. TCRdb independently ran MiXCR on the 5' RACE reads; one entry per CDR3 protein. The table records about 670,000 distinct CDR3 sequences, over 40% of them present only once. The CDR3 loop spans 13 amino acids. V shed 3 bases and J shed 3 bases, with 9 bases lying between them. Germline values: CDR1 DFQATT, CDR2 SNEGSKA (reference sequence). The chain recombines TRBV20-1 with TRBJ1-5, with TRBD1 as a possible D gene (5 bases). This clonotype originated in a woman older than 75 in good health. The sequenced sample consisted of blood. The CDR3 DNA is TGCAGTGCTAGTTTGACAGTCAATCAGCCCCAGCATTTT. It is translated as CSASLTVNQPQHF.